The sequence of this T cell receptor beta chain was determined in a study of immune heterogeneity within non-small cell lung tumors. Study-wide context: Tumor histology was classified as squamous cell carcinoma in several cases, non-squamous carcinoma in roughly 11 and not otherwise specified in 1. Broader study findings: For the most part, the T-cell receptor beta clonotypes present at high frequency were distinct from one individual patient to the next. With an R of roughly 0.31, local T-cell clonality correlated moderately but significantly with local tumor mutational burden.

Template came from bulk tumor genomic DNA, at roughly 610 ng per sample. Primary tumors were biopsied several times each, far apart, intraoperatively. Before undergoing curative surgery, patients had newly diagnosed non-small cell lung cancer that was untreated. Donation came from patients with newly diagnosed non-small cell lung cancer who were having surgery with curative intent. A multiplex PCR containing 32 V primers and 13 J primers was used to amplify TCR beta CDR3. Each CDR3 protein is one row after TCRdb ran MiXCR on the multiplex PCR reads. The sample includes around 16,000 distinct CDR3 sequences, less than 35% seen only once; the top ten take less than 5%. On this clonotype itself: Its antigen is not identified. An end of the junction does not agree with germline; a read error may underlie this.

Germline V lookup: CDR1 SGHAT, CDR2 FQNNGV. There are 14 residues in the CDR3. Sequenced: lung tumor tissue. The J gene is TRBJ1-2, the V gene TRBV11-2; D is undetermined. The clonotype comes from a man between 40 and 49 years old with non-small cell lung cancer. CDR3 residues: CASSLVSGHHVYIF. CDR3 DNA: TGTGCCAGCAGCTTAGTGTCCGGGCATCACGTCTACATCTTC.